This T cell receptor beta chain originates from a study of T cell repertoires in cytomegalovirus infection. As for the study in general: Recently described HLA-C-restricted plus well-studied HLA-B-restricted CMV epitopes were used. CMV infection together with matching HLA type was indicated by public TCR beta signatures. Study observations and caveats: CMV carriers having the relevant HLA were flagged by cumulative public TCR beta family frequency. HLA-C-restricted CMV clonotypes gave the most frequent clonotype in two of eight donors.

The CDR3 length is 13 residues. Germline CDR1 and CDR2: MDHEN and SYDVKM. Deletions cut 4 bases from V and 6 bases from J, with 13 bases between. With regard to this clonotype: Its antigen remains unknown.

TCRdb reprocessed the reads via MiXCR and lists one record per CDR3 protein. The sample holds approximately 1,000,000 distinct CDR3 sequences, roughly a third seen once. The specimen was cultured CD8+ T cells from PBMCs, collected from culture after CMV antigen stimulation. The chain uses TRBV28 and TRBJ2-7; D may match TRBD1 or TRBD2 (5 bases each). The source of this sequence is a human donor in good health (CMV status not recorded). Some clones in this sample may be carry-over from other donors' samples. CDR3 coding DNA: TGTGCCAGCAGTTCCCAAGGGACCCGCGAGCAGTACGTC. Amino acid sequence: CASSSQGTREQYV.